This TCR beta chain emerged from a study of blood T cell repertoires in COVID-19. Clones were sequenced by immunoSEQ multiplex PCR, and TCRdb holds only the in-frame ones, with some missing. This table has about 360,000 clones, 70% to 90% appearing once. V lost 3 bases to trimming and J lost 7 bases, with 14 bases between them. This CDR3 contains 14 residues. Germline V gene lookup returns CDR1 SGDLS and CDR2 YYNGEE. Sequencing input: PBMCs or T cells enriched from blood (not recorded which). The V call is TRBV9, the J call TRBJ1-5; tentatively, D is TRBD1 (6 bases). This sequence originates from a woman aged 40 to 55 with acute COVID-19. The CDR3 reads CASSEGQRGQPQHF. The CDR3 DNA sequence: TGTGCCAGCAGCGAAGGACAGCGGGGCCAGCCCCAGCATTTT. Complete variable domain (other parts from reference TRBV9 and TRBJ1-5): DSGVTQTPKHLITATGQRVTLRCSPRSGDLSVYWYQQSLDQGLQFLIQYYNGEERAKGNILERFSAQQFPDLHSELNLSSLELGDSALYFCASSEGQRGQPQHFGDGTRLSIL.